Listed here are 18 T cell receptor beta chains from one sample, sequenced in a study of T cells in Graves' hyperthyroidism and ophthalmopathy. Amplification of TCR beta CDR3 regions was performed using RNA transcripts as template. TCR CDR3 underwent first-round RT-PCR with the HTBI primer set. One entry per CDR3 protein results from TCRdb running MiXCR on the multiplex PCR reads. Of roughly 350,000 distinct CDR3 sequences in the sample, 13% to 15% were seen once. Sequencing was done on a sample of blood. Every receptor here comes from a woman younger than 45 with Graves' ophthalmopathy.

This clonotype was seen ten or more times. The junction differs from germline at one of its ends, possibly a read error. This rearrangement joins TRBV29-1 to TRBJ1-2; TRBD1 agrees at 7 bases. The CDR3 sequence is 13 residues long. The V gene's germline CDR1 is SQVTM and CDR2 ANQGSEA. Written as DNA, the CDR3 is TGCAGCGGAAACTGGGACAGCGGCTATCGCTACACCTTC. It encodes CSGNWDSGYRYTF.

This clonotype has a count of ten or more. This chain connects TRBV20-1 to TRBJ2-7; possibly TRBD2 for D (6 bases). Germline V lookup: CDR1 DFQATT, CDR2 SNEGSKA (reference sequence). There are 13 residues in the CDR3. V was shortened by 0 bases and J by 7 bases, with 13 bases between the two germline ends. The CDR3 sequence is CSARDRRGEEQYF. In nucleotides, the CDR3 is TGCAGTGCTAGAGATCGACGCGGGGAAGAGCAGTACTTC.

This clonotype was seen ten or more times. The CDR3 DNA reads TGTGCCAGCAGCCGCACAACAGGGGGAGTAACTGAAGCTTTCTTT. Translating gives CASSRTTGGVTEAFF. The gene calls are TRBV14 and TRBJ1-1; 8 bases line up with TRBD1. Germline values: CDR1 SGHDN, CDR2 FVKESK. Trimming took 4 bases from V and 5 from J; bases not matched to a gene: 9. CDR3 length: 15 amino acids.

In this sample, this clonotype turned up many times. CDR3 amino acids: CSAREFAADTQYF. In nucleotides, the CDR3 is TGCAGTGCTAGAGAGTTTGCGGCAGATACGCAGTATTTT. The gene calls are TRBV20-1 and TRBJ2-3, with D unclear. Germline CDR1 is DFQATT and CDR2 is SNEGSKA (reference sequence). The CDR3 runs 13 residues. V lost 0 bases and J lost 4, with 8 bases in between.

This clonotype was recorded at least ten times. The J gene is TRBJ1-2, the V gene TRBV6-1; no clear D gene. V was pared by 8 bases and J by 3 bases, with 10 bases between. This CDR3 spans 12 amino acids. Looked up from germline, CDR1 is MNHNS and CDR2 is SASEGT. CDR3 bases: TGTGCCAGCCGCAGGATGGACTATGGCTACACCTTC. Encoded protein: CASRRMDYGYTF.

The V call is TRBV6-5, the J call TRBJ1-3, with D possibly matching TRBD1 (5 bases). Trimming removed 2 bases from V and 0 bases from J, with 23 bases in between. Germline V CDR1 and CDR2: MNHEY, SVGAGI. CDR3 length equals 20 residues. CDR3 bases: TGTGCCAGCAGTTACACTGCAGCCATGGGGCGGAAAAGCTCTGGAAACACCATATATTTT. Protein sequence: CASSYTAAMGRKSSGNTIYF.

This clonotype was seen repeatedly, ten times or more. J is TRBJ2-7 and V is TRBV12-3 or TRBV12-4; D is ambiguous. This CDR3 is 11 amino acids long. V lost 2 bases, J lost 7 bases, and 6 bases lay in between. The CDR3, as DNA: TGTGCCAGCAGTTTATTGGGGGAGCAGTACTTC. It encodes CASSLLGEQYF.

V and J are TRBV2 and TRBJ2-2; 8 bases are a match to TRBD2. The length of the CDR3 is 14 residues. With 5 bases clipped from V and 7 bases from J, the junction kept 6 bases outside the gene matches. CDR1 is SNHLY, CDR2 FYNNEI, per germline. CDR3 amino acids: CASSNGGAHGELFF. The CDR3 DNA is TGTGCCAGCAGTAACGGGGGGGCGCACGGGGAGCTGTTTTTT.

This clonotype was observed at least ten times. The chain carries TRBV7-2 and TRBJ2-3; possible D gene TRBD1, 6 bases. Trimming removed 5 bases at V and 3 bases at J, with 18 bases between. Germline CDR1 and CDR2: SGHTA and FQGNSA. This CDR3 comprises 16 residues. The CDR3 DNA sequence: TGTGCCAGCAGCCTGGACAGTGGGTTCAGTACAGATACGCAGTATTTT. Residues: CASSLDSGFSTDTQYF.

The chain uses TRBV29-1 and TRBJ1-2, with TRBD1 matching 8 bases. V was pared by 0 bases and J by 6 bases, with 6 bases of the junction left unmatched. There are 14 residues in the CDR3. CDR1 and CDR2 (germline): SQVTM, ANQGSEA. CDR3 sequence: CSVEDRGRFNGYTF. CDR3 nucleotides: TGCAGCGTTGAAGACAGGGGGCGCTTTAATGGCTACACCTTC.

This clonotype showed up many times. The gene calls are TRBV27 and TRBJ1-1; D remains ambiguous. The CDR3 spans 15 residues. CDR1 and CDR2 from the germline V gene are MNHEY and SMNVEV (reference sequence). V was clipped by 7 bases and J by 1 base, with 16 bases between them. Here the CDR3 reads CASTSLVVRNTEAFF. The CDR3 region has the DNA TGTGCCAGCACCTCCCTGGTGGTCAGGAACACTGAAGCTTTCTTT.

This clonotype occurred many times. The chain is built from TRBV7-2 and TRBJ2-5; 10 bases are shared with TRBD2. Germline trimming cut 4 bases from V and 1 base from J; bases unmatched to any gene: 6. CDR1 is SGHTA and CDR2 is FQGNSA in the germline V gene. This CDR3 comprises 16 residues. CDR3 DNA sequence: TGTGCCAGCAGCTCCATTAGCGGGGGGTTCCAAGAGACCCAGTACTTC. Amino acid sequence: CASSSISGGFQETQYF.

This clonotype was detected once. Given a much more abundant clone one base away, this may be a read error. V gene TRBV7-8 combines with J gene TRBJ2-7, with TRBD1 identical over 8 bases. CDR3 size: 14 residues. Germline values: CDR1 SGHVS, CDR2 FQNEAQ. With V trimmed by 1 base and J by 3 bases, 2 bases remained unmatched. DNA of the CDR3: TGTGCCAGCAGCTTAGACAGGGGGGACTACGAGCAGTACTTC. This gives the protein CASSLDRGDYEQYF.

Ten or more counts support this clonotype. This rearrangement joins TRBV27 to TRBJ2-7; the D is unclear. Between the trimmed V and J ends, which lost 6 bases and 0 bases, there was a span of 15 bases. This CDR3 is 15 amino acids long. CDR1 and CDR2 from the germline V gene are MNHEY and SMNVEV (reference sequence). CDR3 nucleotides: TGTGCCAGCAGAGAAGGACCTGTCGGCTCCTACGAGCAGTACTTC. It codes for CASREGPVGSYEQYF.

This clonotype was picked up one time. The rearrangement links TRBV11-2 to TRBJ2-5, with unresolved D. The V gene lost 3 bases and the J gene lost 7 bases, with 9 bases spanning the gap. The CDR3 contains 12 residues. Germline loops: CDR1 SGHAT, CDR2 FQNNGV. Here the CDR3 reads CASSLVPGTQYF. Here the CDR3 DNA reads TGTGCCAGCAGCTTGGTCCCAGGGACCCAGTACTTC.

This clonotype turned up a few times. This chain joins TRBV10-2 and TRBJ2-1; 10 bases are shared with TRBD1. V lost 8 bases and J lost 4; bases outside the gene matches: 8. Germline CDR1 reads WSHSY; CDR2 reads SAAADI. This CDR3 contains 15 residues. CDR3 amino acids: CASRGDRGQYNEQFF. The CDR3 nucleotides read TGCGCCAGCCGTGGGGACAGGGGACAATACAATGAGCAGTTCTTC.

In this sample, this clonotype turned up many times. The chain links TRBV28 to TRBJ2-7; D is ambiguous. The CDR3 is made up of 16 amino acids. Germline CDR1 is MDHEN and CDR2 is SYDVKM. V gave up 7 bases and J gave up 5 bases, with 24 bases separating them. The CDR3 nucleotides read TGTGCCAGCACCCCAATCACCAGCCTTGTTAGCCACGAGCAGTACTTC. It encodes CASTPITSLVSHEQYF.

This clonotype was detected ten times or more. This chain links TRBV2 with TRBJ1-1; D gene unclear. The CDR3 is 15 amino acids. The germline gives CDR1 SNHLY, CDR2 FYNNEI. V lost 6 bases, J lost 7 bases, and 21 bases lay in between. CDR3 bases: TGTGCCAGCAGCCCTAGCTCGAGGGAATTGGGTGAAGCTTTCTTT. As protein: CASSPSSRELGEAFF.